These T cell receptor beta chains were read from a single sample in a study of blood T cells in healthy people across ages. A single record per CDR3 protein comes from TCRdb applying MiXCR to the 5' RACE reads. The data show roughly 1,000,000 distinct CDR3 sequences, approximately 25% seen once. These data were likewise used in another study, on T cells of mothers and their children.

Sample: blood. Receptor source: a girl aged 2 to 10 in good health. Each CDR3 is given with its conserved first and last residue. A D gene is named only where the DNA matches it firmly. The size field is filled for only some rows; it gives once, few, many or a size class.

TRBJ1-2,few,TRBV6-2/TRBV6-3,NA,TGTGCCAGCAGGACCGACAGAAGCTATGGCTACACCTTC,CASRTDRSYGYTF
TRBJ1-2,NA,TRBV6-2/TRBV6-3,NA,TGTGCCAGCAGTGATCAGACAGTCTATGGCTACACCTTC,CASSDQTVYGYTF
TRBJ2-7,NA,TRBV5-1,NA,TGCGCCAGCACCGACTCGGGTCGAGACTACGAGCAGTACTTC,CASTDSGRDYEQYF
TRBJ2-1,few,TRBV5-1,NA,TGCGCCAGCAGCTTGGACGCGGCGGGTGAGCAGTTCTTC,CASSLDAAGEQFF
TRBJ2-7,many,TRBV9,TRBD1,TGTGCCAGCAGCCCGCCGACAGGGGACGAGCAGTACTTC,CASSPPTGDEQYF
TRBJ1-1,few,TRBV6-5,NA,TGTGCCAGCAGTTACTCGATTGGCGGGGAAGCTTTCTTT,CASSYSIGGEAFF
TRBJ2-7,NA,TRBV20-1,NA,TGCAGTGCTAGAGGACAGTTGACTTACGAGCAGTACTTC,CSARGQLTYEQYF
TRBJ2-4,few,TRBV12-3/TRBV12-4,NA,TGTGCCAGCAGTTTGGGGGGAGGTGTGGTCAAAAACATTCAGTACTTC,CASSLGGGVVKNIQYF
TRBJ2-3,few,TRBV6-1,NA,TGTGCCAGCAGTGAAGAGGTTATCACAGATACGCAGTATTTT,CASSEEVITDTQYF
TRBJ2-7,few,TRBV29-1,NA,TGCAGCGTAGAGGCGTCTTCCTACGAGCAGTACTTC,CSVEASSYEQYF
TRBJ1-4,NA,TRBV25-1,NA,TGTGCCAGCGGTGATCGTCTGAATGAAAAACTGTTTTTT,CASGDRLNEKLFF
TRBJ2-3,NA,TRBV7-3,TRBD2,TGTGCCAGCAGCCAGGGGACTAGCGGATATACGCAGTATTTT,CASSQGTSGYTQYF
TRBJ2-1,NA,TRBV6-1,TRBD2,TGTGCCAGCTCCAGACTAGCGGGACCTAACTACGAGGAGTTCTTC,CASSRLAGPNYEEFF
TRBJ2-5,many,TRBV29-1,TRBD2,TGCAGCGTCGGACCGGCGGGGGAACAGACCCAGTACTTC,CSVGPAGEQTQYF
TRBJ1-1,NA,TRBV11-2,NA,TGTGCCAGCAGCTTAGTCGGGTTGGCCACTGAAGCTTTCTTT,CASSLVGLATEAFF
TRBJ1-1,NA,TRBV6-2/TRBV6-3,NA,TGTGCCAGCAGTTACTCGGCCTGGAGTGACCCTGAAGCTTTCTTT,CASSYSAWSDPEAFF
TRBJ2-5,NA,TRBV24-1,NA,TGTGCCACCAGTGATCTGTCGGGGGCGGAGACCCAGTACTTC,CATSDLSGAETQYF
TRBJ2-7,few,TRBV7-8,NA,TGTGCCAGCAGTTTTAAAGAAACGTCCGAGCAGTACTTC,CASSFKETSEQYF
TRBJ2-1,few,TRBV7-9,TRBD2,TGTGCCAGCAGCTCCCTAGCGGGGGTCCCTTACAATGAGCAGTTCTTC,CASSSLAGVPYNEQFF
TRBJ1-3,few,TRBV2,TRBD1,TGTGCCAGCGGAAGACAGGGTCAGAACACCATATATTTT,CASGRQGQNTIYF
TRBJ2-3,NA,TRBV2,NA,TGTGCCAGCAGTGAAGCGCGGGCTAGTCGTCGATATTTT,CASSEARASRRYF
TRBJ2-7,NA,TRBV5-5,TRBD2,TGTGCCAGCAGCACCGGACTAGCGATACGGCTTAACGTGCAGTACTTC,CASSTGLAIRLNVQYF
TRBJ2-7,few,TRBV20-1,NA,TGCAGTGCTATCGAGGAATACGAGCAGTACTTC,CSAIEEYEQYF
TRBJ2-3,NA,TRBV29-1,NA,TGCAGCGTTGACCCCGGTAGTCTAGCTAGCACAGATACGCAGTATTTT,CSVDPGSLASTDTQYF
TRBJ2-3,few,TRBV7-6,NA,TGTGCCAGCAGCCTCCCCGTCGGAGGATCAGATACGCAGTATTTT,CASSLPVGGSDTQYF
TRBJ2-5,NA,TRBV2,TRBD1,TGTGCCAGCAGGGGGATCGACAGGGTGGGAGAGACCCAGTACTTC,CASRGIDRVGETQYF
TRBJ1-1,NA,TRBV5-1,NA,TGCGCCAGCAGCTTGCGGGACCCGAACACTGAAGCTTTCTTT,CASSLRDPNTEAFF
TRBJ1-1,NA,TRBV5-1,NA,TGCGCCAGCAGCCCGGAGGGACGGGAGAACACTGAAGCTTTCTTT,CASSPEGRENTEAFF
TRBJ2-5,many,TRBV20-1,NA,TGCAGTGCTAGCTCAGCGGTATTCCCACTGGAGACCCAGTACTTC,CSASSAVFPLETQYF
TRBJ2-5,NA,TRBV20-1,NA,TGCAGTGCTAGTCGGTATCAGGGGGGGACCCAGTACTTC,CSASRYQGGTQYF
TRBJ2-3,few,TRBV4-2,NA,TGTGCCAGCAGCCAAGATAGTCCCACAGATACGCAGTATTTT,CASSQDSPTDTQYF
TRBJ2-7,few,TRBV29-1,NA,TGCAGCGCCCGGCCCACGGGTATGGGGTACGAGCAGTACTTC,CSARPTGMGYEQYF
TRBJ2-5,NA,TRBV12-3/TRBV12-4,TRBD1,TGTGCCAGCAGTGGGACAGTGGAAGAGGAGACCCAGTACTTC,CASSGTVEEETQYF
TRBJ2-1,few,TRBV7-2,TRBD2,TGTGCCAGCAGCCGCCCGGGACTACCCGGTGAGGTCTTC,CASSRPGLPGEVF
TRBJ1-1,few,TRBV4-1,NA,TGCGCCAGCAGCCATCGAGACGGGAGAGCCACTGAAGCTTTCTTT,CASSHRDGRATEAFF
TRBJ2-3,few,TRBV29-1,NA,TGCAGCGTTGAAGATATTGGGGTAATAGGAGATACGCAGTATTTT,CSVEDIGVIGDTQYF
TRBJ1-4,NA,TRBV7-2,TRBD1,TGTGCCAGCAGCTCCGGACAGGAGTGGGCTGAAAAACTGTTTTTT,CASSSGQEWAEKLFF
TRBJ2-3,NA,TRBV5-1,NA,TGCGCCAGCAGCCCAGTTGACCCCACAGATACGCAGTATTTT,CASSPVDPTDTQYF
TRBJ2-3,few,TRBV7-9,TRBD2,TGTGCCAGCAGCCCACGGGGACTAGCGGGAGTCGATACGCAGTATTTT,CASSPRGLAGVDTQYF
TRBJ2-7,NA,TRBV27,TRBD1,TGTGCCAGCAGTGACAGGGACCTCTACGAGCAGTACTTC,CASSDRDLYEQYF
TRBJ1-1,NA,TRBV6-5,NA,TGTGCCAGCAGTTACTCGAGACAACGGGGCACTGAAGCTTTCTTT,CASSYSRQRGTEAFF